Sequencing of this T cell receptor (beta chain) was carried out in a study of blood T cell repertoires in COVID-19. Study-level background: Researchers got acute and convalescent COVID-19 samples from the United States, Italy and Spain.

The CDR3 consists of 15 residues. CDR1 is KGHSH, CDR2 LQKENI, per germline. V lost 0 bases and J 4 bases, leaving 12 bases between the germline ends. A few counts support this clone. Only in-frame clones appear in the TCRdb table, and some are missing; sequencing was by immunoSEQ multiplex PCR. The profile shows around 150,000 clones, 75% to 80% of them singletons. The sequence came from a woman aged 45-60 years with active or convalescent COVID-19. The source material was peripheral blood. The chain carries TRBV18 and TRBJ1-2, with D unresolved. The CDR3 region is CASSPPVNRIYGYTF. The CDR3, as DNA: TGTGCCAGCTCACCACCGGTCAACAGAATCTATGGCTACACCTTC.